This is a list of T cell receptor beta chains from one sample in a study of CD8 T cells in Susac syndrome. Using its own MiXCR run on the immunoSEQ multiplex PCR reads, TCRdb lists one record per CDR3 protein. The repertoire holds about 250,000 distinct CDR3 sequences, with roughly 95% as singletons. Sequencing was performed on CD4+ T cells from PBMCs. These receptors all stem from a human donor with multiple sclerosis. CDR3s include the opening cysteine and the closing phenylalanine or tryptophan. The order of the fields is D gene, J gene, clone size, V gene, CDR3 protein, CDR3 DNA. D genes are given only for firm matches. Size tells how often a clone was seen (once, few, many) or the class of an expanded clone, and some rows leave it out.

>TRBD1|TRBJ2-3|.|TRBV5-1
CASSLGTGGARDTQYF
TGCGCCAGCAGCTTGGGGACAGGGGGCGCAAGAGATACGCAGTATTTT
>TRBD1|TRBJ2-5|.|TRBV27
CASMRQGVQETQYF
TGTGCCAGCATGAGACAGGGAGTTCAAGAGACCCAGTACTTC
>.|TRBJ1-3|.|TRBV29-1
CSVDGDLGNTIYF
TGCAGCGTTGACGGGGATCTTGGAAACACCATATATTTT
>.|TRBJ2-5|.|TRBV11-3
CASSLLTGAQETQYF
TGTGCCAGCAGCTTATTAACAGGAGCTCAAGAGACCCAGTACTTC
>.|TRBJ2-1|.|TRBV2
CASRAGAKNEQFF
TGTGCCAGCAGGGCGGGGGCGAAAAATGAGCAGTTCTTC
>.|TRBJ1-1|once|TRBV7-9
CASSPPRAEWTEAFF
TGTGCCAGCAGCCCCCCGCGTGCTGAGTGGACTGAAGCTTTCTTT
>TRBD2|TRBJ2-7|.|TRBV6-6
CASRDQTSGGREQYF
TGTGCCAGCAGGGACCAGACTAGCGGGGGGAGAGAGCAGTACTTC
>TRBD1|TRBJ2-7|once|TRBV12-5
CASGLVPDRVGEQYF
TGTGCTAGTGGTTTGGTACCCGACAGGGTGGGCGAGCAGTACTTC
>.|TRBJ1-1|.|TRBV9
CASSVAPATDTEAFF
TGTGCCAGCAGCGTAGCGCCAGCGACCGACACTGAAGCTTTCTTT
>.|TRBJ1-5|.|TRBV15
CATSRTRTFNQPQHF
TGTGCCACCAGCAGAACTCGGACCTTCAATCAGCCCCAGCATTTT
>.|TRBJ1-4|.|TRBV19
CASSIDLRSEKLFF
TGTGCCAGTAGTATAGATCTTCGTAGTGAAAAACTGTTTTTT
>TRBD1|TRBJ2-2|.|TRBV4-1
CASSRERTGGRTGELFF
TGCGCCAGCAGCCGCGAACGAACAGGGGGCCGCACCGGGGAGCTGTTTTTT
>.|TRBJ2-7|.|TRBV21-1
CASSSRDRGYYEQYF
TGTGCCAGCAGCTCCCGGGACAGGGGTTACTACGAGCAGTACTTC
>TRBD2|TRBJ2-3|.|TRBV3-1
CASSPRGAGSTDTQYF
TGTGCCAGCAGCCCCCGGGGAGCGGGGAGCACAGATACGCAGTATTTT
>.|TRBJ1-1|.|TRBV20-1
CSARGPHRAEAFF
TGCAGTGCTAGAGGACCACACCGCGCTGAAGCTTTCTTT
>.|TRBJ2-1|.|TRBV18
CASSPSVDGEQFF
TGTGCCAGCTCACCATCGGTTGACGGGGAGCAGTTCTTC
>TRBD2|TRBJ2-2|.|TRBV27
CASSSPGAGAYTGELFF
TGTGCCAGCAGTTCACCGGGAGCGGGGGCCTACACCGGGGAGCTGTTTTTT
>.|TRBJ1-1|.|TRBV10-3
CAISESRGRMNTEAFF
TGTGCCATCAGTGAGTCGCGGGGACGGATGAACACTGAAGCTTTCTTT
>.|TRBJ1-2|.|TRBV2
CASSEGGQAIYGYTF
TGTGCCAGCAGTGAAGGCGGGCAGGCGATTTATGGCTACACCTTC
>TRBD2|TRBJ2-1|.|TRBV30
CAWSSLAGGYNEQFF
TGTGCCTGGAGTTCCCTAGCGGGGGGCTACAATGAGCAGTTCTTC
>TRBD1|TRBJ2-2|few|TRBV6-5
CASSPGQGATGELFF
TGTGCCAGCAGCCCCGGACAGGGGGCGACCGGGGAGCTGTTTTTT
>.|TRBJ2-2|few|TRBV29-1
CSVEEVVGGELFF
TGCAGCGTTGAAGAAGTAGTTGGCGGGGAGCTGTTTTTT
>.|TRBJ2-2|.|TRBV6-5
CASSGPYTGELFF
TGTGCCAGCAGTGGACCCTACACCGGGGAGCTGTTTTTT
>TRBD1|TRBJ1-2|.|TRBV4-1
CASSQPGQHPYGYTF
TGCGCCAGCAGCCAACCGGGACAGCACCCCTATGGCTACACCTTC